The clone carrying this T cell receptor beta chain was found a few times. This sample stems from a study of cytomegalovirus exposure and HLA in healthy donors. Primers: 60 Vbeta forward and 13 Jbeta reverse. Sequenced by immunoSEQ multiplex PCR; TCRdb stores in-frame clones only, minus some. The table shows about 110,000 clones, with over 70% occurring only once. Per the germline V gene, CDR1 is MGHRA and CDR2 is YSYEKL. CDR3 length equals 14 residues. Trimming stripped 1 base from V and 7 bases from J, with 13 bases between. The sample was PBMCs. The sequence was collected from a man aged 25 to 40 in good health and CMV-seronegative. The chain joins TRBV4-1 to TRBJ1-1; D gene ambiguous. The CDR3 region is CASSQGLGGSEAFF. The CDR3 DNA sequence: TGCGCCAGCAGCCAAGGGTTAGGAGGGAGTGAAGCTTTCTTT.